This passage covers 3 T cell receptor beta chains from one sample sequenced in a study of T cells in Graves' hyperthyroidism and ophthalmopathy. The source material, RNA transcripts, was used to amplify TCR beta CDR3 regions. An initial round of RT-PCR targeting the TCR CDR3 relied on the HTBI primer set. Using its own MiXCR run on the multiplex PCR reads, TCRdb lists one record per CDR3 protein. The sample has around 200,000 distinct CDR3 sequences, around 15% seen once; the top ten hold 25% to 30%. Specimen: blood. These receptors were taken from a woman aged 50 to 60 with Graves' hyperthyroidism.

This clonotype was detected many times. This chain joins TRBV2 and TRBJ2-7; D not certain. V shed 1 base and J shed 0 bases, with 10 bases lying between them. CDR3 length equals 15 residues. Germline loops: CDR1 SNHLY, CDR2 FYNNEI. CDR3 residues: CASSEGQAASYEQYF. DNA for the CDR3: TGTGCCAGCAGTGAAGGGCAGGCCGCCTCCTACGAGCAGTACTTC.

A note on this clonotype: This may arise from a read error, as a much more abundant clone is one base away. This rearrangement joins TRBV9 to TRBJ2-3, with TRBD2 identical over 8 bases. Germline V gene lookup returns CDR1 SGDLS and CDR2 YYNGEE. The CDR3 length is 18 residues. DNA of the CDR3: TGTGCCAGCGGCGTAGGCCCCAAGGCGGGGGGCAGGACAGATACGCAGTATTTT. It encodes CASGVGPKAGGRTDTQYF.

This clonotype was seen at least ten times. The chain employs TRBV6-1 and TRBJ1-1; 9 bases align to TRBD1. This CDR3 has 15 amino acids. Germline V lookup: CDR1 MNHNS, CDR2 SASEGT. Germline trimming cut 5 bases from V and 0 bases from J; bases unmatched to any gene: 4. The CDR3 DNA sequence: TGTGCCAGCAGTAGGGACAGGGCCCTGAACACTGAAGCTTTCTTT. This encodes CASSRDRALNTEAFF.